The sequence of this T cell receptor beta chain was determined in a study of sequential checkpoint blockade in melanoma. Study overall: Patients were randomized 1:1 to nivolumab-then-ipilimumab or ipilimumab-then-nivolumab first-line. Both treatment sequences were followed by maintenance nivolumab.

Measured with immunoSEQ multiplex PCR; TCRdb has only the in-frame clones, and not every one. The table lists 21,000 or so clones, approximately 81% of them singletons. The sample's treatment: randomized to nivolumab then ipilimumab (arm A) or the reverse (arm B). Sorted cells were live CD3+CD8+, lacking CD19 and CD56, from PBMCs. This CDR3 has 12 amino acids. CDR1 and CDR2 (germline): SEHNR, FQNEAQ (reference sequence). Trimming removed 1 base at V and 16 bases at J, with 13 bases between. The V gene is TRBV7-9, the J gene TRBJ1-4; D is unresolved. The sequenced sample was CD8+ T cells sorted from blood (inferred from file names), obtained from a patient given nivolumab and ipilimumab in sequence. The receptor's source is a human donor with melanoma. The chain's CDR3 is CASSLGRAGKFF. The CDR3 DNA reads TGTGCCAGCAGCTTAGGGCGGGCAGGAAAGTTTTTT. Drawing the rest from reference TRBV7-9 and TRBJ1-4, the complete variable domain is DTGVSQNPRHKITKRGQNVTFRCDPISEHNRLYWYRQTLGQGPEFLTYFQNEAQLEKSRLLSDRFSAERPKGSFSTLEIQRTEQGDSAMYLCASSLGRAGKFFGSGTQLSVL.